This T cell receptor (beta chain) was captured by sequencing in a study of T-cell memory formation after mild COVID-19. Study background: In these data, TCR clusters were largely donor specific.

5'RACE with constant-segment primers yielded barcoded, UMI-tagged TCR alpha and TCR beta cDNA libraries. TCRdb fed the 5' RACE reads into MiXCR, producing one record per CDR3 protein. The table records 300,000 to 400,000 distinct CDR3 sequences, 25% to 30% of them present only once. The germline V gene encodes CDR1 SQVTM and CDR2 ANQGSEA. This CDR3 contains 13 residues. V lost 7 bases and J 2 bases, leaving 13 bases between the germline ends. Study-wide points: Of the contracting clones, CD4+ ones lay mainly in CM and EM, and CD8+ ones in EMRA.

About this clonotype: Its antigen is not identified.

Sequencing was performed on PBMCs or a T cell subset sorted from them (not recorded which). This chain connects TRBV29-1 to TRBJ2-3; TRBD1 is a possible D gene (6 bases). The clonotype originates from an adult woman who had mild COVID-19 (a few samples of this study predate the infection). Cell type and time point are not known. DNA of the CDR3: TGCAGCGCTACCGGGACAAACACAGATACGCAGTATTTT. Translated, it gives CSATGTNTDTQYF.